The 18 T cell receptor beta chains below all came from one sample that was sequenced in a study of OX40 agonist ivuxolimab in advanced cancers. Repertoires were generated with immunoSEQ multiplex PCR, while TCRdb's copy carries only in-frame clones and drops some. The sample records fewer than 15,000 clones, 65% to 85% being singletons. The sample here was CD4+ or CD8+ T cells sorted from blood, taken in a trial of the OX40 agonist ivuxolimab. These receptors came from an adult with an advanced solid tumor such as melanoma, head and neck, liver or kidney cancer.

The J gene is TRBJ2-7, the V gene TRBV5-1; TRBD2 matches at 9 bases. Unmatched junction bases numbered 11, after V lost 0 bases and J lost 1 base. CDR1 is SGHRS, CDR2 YFSETQ, per germline. The CDR3 sequence is 18 residues long. CDR3 nucleotide sequence: TGCGCCAGCAGCTTGGGGACTGGCGGGGGGGCCGATTCCTACGAGCAGTACTTC. This translates into CASSLGTGGGADSYEQYF.

The chain combines TRBV7-2 with TRBJ2-3, with D possibly matching TRBD2 (5 bases). Trimming cost V 5 bases and J 0 bases, with 9 bases left between them. This CDR3 spans 14 amino acids. Germline V gene lookup returns CDR1 SGHTA and CDR2 FQGNSA. The CDR3: CASSRLASTDTQYF. In DNA, the CDR3 is TGTGCCAGCAGCCGGCTAGCTAGCACAGATACGCAGTATTTT.

On this clone: Given a far larger clone just one base away, this is likely a sequencing read error. This chain connects TRBV5-1 to TRBJ2-5; no definite D call. CDR1 is SGHRS, CDR2 YFSETQ, per germline. The CDR3 spans 14 residues. The V end was cut by 4 bases, the J end by 2 bases, with 12 bases between. DNA of the CDR3: TGCGCCAGCAGCCCCCGCAGCGAACAAGAGACCCAGTACTTC. Translating it yields CASSPRSEQETQYF.

This chain uses TRBV27 with TRBJ1-1; no firm D call. There are 14 residues in the CDR3. V gave up 6 bases and J gave up 5 bases, with 16 bases separating them. Germline CDR1 is MNHEY and CDR2 is SMNVEV (reference sequence). The CDR3 spells CASSLGAASTEAFF. DNA of the CDR3: TGTGCCAGCAGCCTCGGAGCGGCGAGTACTGAAGCTTTCTTT.

This clone occurred once. The chain carries TRBV5-1 and TRBJ1-2; D is possibly TRBD1 (6 bases). CDR3 length equals 13 residues. CDR1 SGHRS and CDR2 YFSETQ come from the germline V gene. V was cut by 5 bases and J by 6 bases, with 14 bases left in between. The CDR3 region is CASSPRGWDGYTF. CDR3 nucleotides: TGCGCCAGCAGTCCGAGGGGGTGGGATGGCTACACCTTC.

V usage is TRBV5-6 and J usage is TRBJ1-3; D is perhaps TRBD1 (5 bases). CDR3 length: 15 amino acids. The V end was cut by 4 bases, the J end by 0 bases, with 11 bases between. The V gene's germline CDR1 is SGHDT and CDR2 YYEEEE. CDR3 nucleotides: TGTGCCAGCAGCGGGGGACTTTCCTCTGGAAACACCATATATTTT. Protein product: CASSGGLSSGNTIYF.

The chain carries TRBV19 and TRBJ2-7; 8 positions agree with TRBD1. The length of the CDR3 is 15 residues. Germline V gene lookup returns CDR1 LNHDA and CDR2 SQIVND (reference sequence). Trimming took 2 bases from V and 4 from J; bases not matched to a gene: 7. The CDR3 is CASSIQQGDPYEQYF. The CDR3 region has the DNA TGTGCCAGTAGTATACAACAGGGGGATCCTTACGAGCAGTACTTC.

The CDR3 spells CASSTSSGGGPNTGELFF. CDR3 bases: TGTGCCAGCAGCACCTCCTCCGGGGGGGGTCCGAACACCGGGGAGCTGTTTTTT. The chain links TRBV21-1 to TRBJ2-2; the D call of TRBD2 is as the table states it, not checked on the DNA. TRBV21-1 is a recognized pseudogene. The CDR3 sequence is 18 residues long.

V gene TRBV19 combines with J gene TRBJ2-7; weak D call: TRBD2 (5 bases). CDR1 and CDR2 from the germline V gene are LNHDA and SQIVND (reference sequence). Trimming left V 3 bases short and J 5 bases short, with 11 bases between. The CDR3 loop spans 13 amino acids. Here the CDR3 DNA reads TGTGCCAGTAGTATCCTCGGACTGGACGAGCAGTACTTC. It yields the protein CASSILGLDEQYF.

Turning to this clone: Other DNA sequences from this sample encode an identical CDR3 as well. The chain joins TRBV19 to TRBJ1-3; D might be TRBD1 (5 bases). V was cut by 5 bases and J by 0 bases, with 11 bases left in between. This CDR3 region has 15 residues. Germline CDR1 reads LNHDA; CDR2 reads SQIVND (reference sequence). This chain's CDR3 is CASSLGLNSGNTIYF. DNA of the CDR3: TGTGCCAGTAGTCTGGGACTGAACTCTGGAAACACCATATATTTT.

This clone ranks as medium-sized. The V call is TRBV7-6, the J call TRBJ1-2; TRBD1 might be the D (6 bases). Trimming stripped 3 bases from V and 6 bases from J, with 14 bases between. Germline values: CDR1 SGHVS, CDR2 FNYEAQ. The CDR3 consists of 14 residues. CDR3: CASSFDRTLDGYTF. The CDR3 DNA reads TGTGCCAGCAGCTTCGACAGGACCCTCGATGGCTACACCTTC.

A note on this clone: One end of the junction varies from germline; a read error may be responsible. The chain is built from TRBV30 and TRBJ2-1; 7 bases fit TRBD2. The CDR3 extends over 12 amino acids. Germline V CDR1 and CDR2: GTSNPN, SVGIG (reference sequence). The CDR3 DNA sequence: TGCGCCAGCAGCCGGGGGGACAATGAGCAGTTCTTC. Amino acid sequence: CASSRGDNEQFF.

V usage is TRBV11-3 and J usage is TRBJ1-1; D remains ambiguous. This CDR3 is 12 amino acids long. V was trimmed by 8 bases and J by 1 base, leaving 8 bases between them. Germline lookup yields CDR1 SGHNT and CDR2 YENEEA. The CDR3 protein is CASGWENTEAFF. The CDR3 DNA reads TGTGCCAGCGGGTGGGAGAACACTGAAGCTTTCTTT.

By proportion, this clone is medium-sized. The rearrangement links TRBV28 to TRBJ1-1, with a tentative D call TRBD1 (6 bases). Germline CDR1 is MDHEN and CDR2 is SYDVKM. The CDR3 length is 17 residues. V lost 1 base to trimming and J lost 1 base, with 16 bases between them. CDR3 coding DNA: TGTGCCAGCAGTTTATTCGGCCAGGGGAACTCGAACACTGAAGCTTTCTTT. Translation gives CASSLFGQGNSNTEAFF.

V gene TRBV5-5 combines with J gene TRBJ1-1, with D hard to call. Per the germline V gene, CDR1 is SGHKS and CDR2 is YYEKEE (reference sequence). CDR3 length: 14 residues. With 2 bases removed from V and 5 bases from J, the gap between germline ends came to 13 bases. This chain's CDR3 is CASSLEGRGTEAFF. The CDR3 nucleotides are TGTGCCAGCAGCTTAGAGGGTCGGGGAACTGAAGCTTTCTTT. Full variable domain (remainder filled in from reference TRBV5-5 and TRBJ1-1): DAGVTQSPTHLIKTRGQQVTLRCSPISGHKSVSWYQQVLGQGPQFIFQYYEKEERGRGNFPDRFSARQFPNYSSELNVNALLLGDSALYLCASSLEGRGTEAFFGQGTRLTVV.

This clone appeared once. The chain links TRBV25-1 to TRBJ2-7, with TRBD2 identical over 10 bases. Germline trimming cut 2 bases from V and 4 bases from J; bases unmatched to any gene: 2. The germline gives CDR1 MGHDK, CDR2 SYGVNS. The CDR3 is made up of 14 amino acids. CDR3 loop: CASSEKLAGYEQYF. In DNA, the CDR3 is TGTGCCAGCAGTGAAAAACTAGCGGGATACGAGCAGTACTTC.

The chain carries TRBV10-3 and TRBJ1-1; D not certain. V was trimmed by 8 bases and J by 1 base, leaving 8 bases between them. This CDR3 has 12 residues. Germline V CDR1 and CDR2: ENHRY, SYGVKD. CDR3 coding DNA: TGTGCCATCTCAACACCGAACACTGAAGCTTTCTTT. It encodes CAISTPNTEAFF.

V is TRBV19 and J is TRBJ1-1; TRBD1 might be the D (5 bases). Germline assignment: CDR1 LNHDA and CDR2 SQIVND (reference sequence). The CDR3 loop spans 12 amino acids. The germline V and J ends were trimmed by 6 bases and 4 bases, with 9 bases remaining between them. The CDR3 here is CASRLGGTEAFF. CDR3 coding DNA: TGTGCCAGTAGATTGGGGGGCACTGAAGCTTTCTTT.